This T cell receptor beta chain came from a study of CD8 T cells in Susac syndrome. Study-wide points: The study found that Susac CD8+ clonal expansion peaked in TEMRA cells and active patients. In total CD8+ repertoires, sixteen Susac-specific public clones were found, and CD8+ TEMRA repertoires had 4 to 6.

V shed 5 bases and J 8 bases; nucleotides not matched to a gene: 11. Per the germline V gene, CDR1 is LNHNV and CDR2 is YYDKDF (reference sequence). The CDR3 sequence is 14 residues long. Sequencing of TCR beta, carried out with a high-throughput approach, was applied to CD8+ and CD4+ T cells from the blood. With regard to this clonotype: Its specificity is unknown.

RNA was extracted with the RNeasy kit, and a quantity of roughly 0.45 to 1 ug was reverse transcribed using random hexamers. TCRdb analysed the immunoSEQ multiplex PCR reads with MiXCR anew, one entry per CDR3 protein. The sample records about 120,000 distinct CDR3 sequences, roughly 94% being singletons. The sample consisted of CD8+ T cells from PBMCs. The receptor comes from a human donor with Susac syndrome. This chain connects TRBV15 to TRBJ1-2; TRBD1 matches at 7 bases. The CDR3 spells CATSPDRNTAGYTF. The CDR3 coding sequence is TGTGCCACCAGCCCGGACAGGAACACGGCGGGCTACACCTTC.